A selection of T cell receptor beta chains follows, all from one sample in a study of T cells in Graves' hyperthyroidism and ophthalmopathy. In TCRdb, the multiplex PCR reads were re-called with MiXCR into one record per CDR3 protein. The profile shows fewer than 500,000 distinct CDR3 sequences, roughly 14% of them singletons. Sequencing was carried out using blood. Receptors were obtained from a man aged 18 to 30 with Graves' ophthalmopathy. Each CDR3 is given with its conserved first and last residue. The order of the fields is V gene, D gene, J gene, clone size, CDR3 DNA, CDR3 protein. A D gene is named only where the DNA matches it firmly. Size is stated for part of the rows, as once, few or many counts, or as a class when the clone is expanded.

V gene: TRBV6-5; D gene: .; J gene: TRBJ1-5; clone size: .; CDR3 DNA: TGTGCCAGCAGTTACAACAGGCAAGATCAGCCCCAGCATTTT; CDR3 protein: CASSYNRQDQPQHF
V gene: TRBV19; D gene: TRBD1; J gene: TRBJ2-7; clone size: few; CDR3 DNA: TGTGCCAGTAGTCTCAGGGGGCTCCAGTTCGACGAGCAGTACTTC; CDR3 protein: CASSLRGLQFDEQYF
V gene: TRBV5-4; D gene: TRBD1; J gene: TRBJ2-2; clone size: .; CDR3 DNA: TGTGCCAGCAGCCACGGACAGGGATGGGCCGGGGAGCTGTTTTTT; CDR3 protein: CASSHGQGWAGELFF
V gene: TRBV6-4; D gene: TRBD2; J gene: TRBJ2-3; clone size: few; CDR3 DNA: TGTGCCAGCAGTGAAACTAGCGGACGAGATACGCAGTATTTT; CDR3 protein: CASSETSGRDTQYF
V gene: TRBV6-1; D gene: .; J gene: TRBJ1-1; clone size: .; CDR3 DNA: TGTGCCAGCAGACCTAGGGGACCTTCAAACACTGAAGCTTTCTTT; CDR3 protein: CASRPRGPSNTEAFF
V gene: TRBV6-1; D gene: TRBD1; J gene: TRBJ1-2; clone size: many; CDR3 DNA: TGTGCCAGCAGCTTAAAGACAGGGACCTATGGCTACACCTTC; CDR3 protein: CASSLKTGTYGYTF
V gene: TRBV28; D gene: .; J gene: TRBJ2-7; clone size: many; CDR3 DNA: TGTGCCAGCAACCTTCCCCAGGGAGCCGAGCAGTACTTC; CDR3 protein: CASNLPQGAEQYF
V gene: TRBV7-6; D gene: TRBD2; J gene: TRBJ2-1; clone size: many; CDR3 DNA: TGTGCCAGCAGTCAAGGTAGCGGGAGCTCCTACAATGAGCAGTTCTTC; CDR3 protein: CASSQGSGSSYNEQFF
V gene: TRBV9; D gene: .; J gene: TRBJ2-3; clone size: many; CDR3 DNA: TGTGCCAGCAGCGTAGTAGGGGGGGCAGATACGCAGTATTTT; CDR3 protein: CASSVVGGADTQYF
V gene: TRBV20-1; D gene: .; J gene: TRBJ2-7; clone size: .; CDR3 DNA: TGCAGTGCCCCGCCCCTAGCGTTCAACTACGAGCAGTACTTC; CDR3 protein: CSAPPLAFNYEQYF
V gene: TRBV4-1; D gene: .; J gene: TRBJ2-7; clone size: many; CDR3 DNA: TGCGCCAGCAGCCAAGATGGGAGTTGGGGTCGCTCCTACGAGCAGTACTTC; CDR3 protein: CASSQDGSWGRSYEQYF
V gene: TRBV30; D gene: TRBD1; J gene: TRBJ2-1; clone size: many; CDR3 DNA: TGTGCCTGGAATAGTTACGCACAGGGGGACAATGAGCAGTTCTTC; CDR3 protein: CAWNSYAQGDNEQFF
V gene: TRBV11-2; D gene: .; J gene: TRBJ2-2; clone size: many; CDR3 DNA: TGTGCCAGCAGCTGGGGGCGGGAGATCACCGGGGAGCTGTTTTTT; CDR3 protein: CASSWGREITGELFF
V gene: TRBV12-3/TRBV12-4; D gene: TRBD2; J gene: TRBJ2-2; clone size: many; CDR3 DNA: TGTGCCAGCAGTGCTAGCGGGAGTATAGCCGGGGAGCTGTTTTTT; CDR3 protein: CASSASGSIAGELFF
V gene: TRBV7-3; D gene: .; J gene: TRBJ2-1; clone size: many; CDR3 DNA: TGTGCCAGCAGCTTAAACGGGAACAACTACAATGAGCAGTTCTTC; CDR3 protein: CASSLNGNNYNEQFF
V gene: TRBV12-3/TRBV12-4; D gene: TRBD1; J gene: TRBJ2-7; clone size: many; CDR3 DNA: TGTGCCAGCAGCTTCTTCGGGACAGGGGGTTTCAACGAGCAGTACTTC; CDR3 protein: CASSFFGTGGFNEQYF
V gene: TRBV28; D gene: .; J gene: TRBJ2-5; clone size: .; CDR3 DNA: TGTGCCAGCAGTTCCGTACTCATCAGAGGGGCAGAGACCCAGTACTTC; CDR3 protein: CASSSVLIRGAETQYF
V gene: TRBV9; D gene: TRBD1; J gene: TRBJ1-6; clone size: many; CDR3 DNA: TGTGCCAGCAGCGGAATTACAGGGGAGAATTCACCCCTCCACTTT; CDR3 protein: CASSGITGENSPLHF
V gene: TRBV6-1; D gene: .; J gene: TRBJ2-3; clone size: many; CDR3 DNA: TGTGCCACCCGCCGGGGCACAGATACGCAGTATTTT; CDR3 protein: CATRRGTDTQYF
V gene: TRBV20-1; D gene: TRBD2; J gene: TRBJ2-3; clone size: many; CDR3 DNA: TGCAGTGCTACAGGGACTAGCGGGATTGTAGAGTATTTT; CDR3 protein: CSATGTSGIVEYF
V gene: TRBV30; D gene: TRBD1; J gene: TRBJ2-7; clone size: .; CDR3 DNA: TGTGCCTTGATTGGACAGGGGGCCTACGAGCAGTACTTC; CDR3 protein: CALIGQGAYEQYF
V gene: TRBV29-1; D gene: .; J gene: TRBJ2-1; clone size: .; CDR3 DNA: TGCAGCGTTGAAGTATGGACAGAGCACTCCTACAATGAGCAGTTCTTC; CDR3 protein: CSVEVWTEHSYNEQFF
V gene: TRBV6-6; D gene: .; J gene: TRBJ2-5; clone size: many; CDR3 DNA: TGTGCCAGCAGTTACTGGGAGACCCAGTACTTC; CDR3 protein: CASSYWETQYF
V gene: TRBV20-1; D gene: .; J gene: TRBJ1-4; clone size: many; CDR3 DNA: TGCAGTGCTAGACCTCTATTCCGCGGAGGGGACGTTAATGAAAAACTGTTTTTT; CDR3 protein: CSARPLFRGGDVNEKLFF
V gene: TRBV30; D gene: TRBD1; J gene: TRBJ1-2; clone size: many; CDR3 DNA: TGTGCCTGGAATACCGGGACAGTTCCTGGCTACACCTTC; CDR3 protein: CAWNTGTVPGYTF
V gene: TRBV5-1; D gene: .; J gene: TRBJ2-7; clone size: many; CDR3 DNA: TGCGCCAGCAGCTTGGTGGGGTGGATTGTATTTTACGAGCAGTACTTC; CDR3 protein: CASSLVGWIVFYEQYF
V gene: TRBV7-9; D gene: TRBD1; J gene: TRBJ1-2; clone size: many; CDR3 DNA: TGTGCCAGCAGCTCACAGGGGAACTATGGCTACACCTTC; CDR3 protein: CASSSQGNYGYTF
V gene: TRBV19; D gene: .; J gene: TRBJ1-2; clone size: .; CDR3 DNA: TGTGCCAGTAAAGGTCTGGTCGATTACTATGGCTACACCTTC; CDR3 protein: CASKGLVDYYGYTF
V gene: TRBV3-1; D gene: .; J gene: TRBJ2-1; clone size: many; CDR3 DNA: TGTGCCAGCAGCCAAGGCCGATGGGGTCCCTACAATGAGCAGTTCTTC; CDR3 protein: CASSQGRWGPYNEQFF
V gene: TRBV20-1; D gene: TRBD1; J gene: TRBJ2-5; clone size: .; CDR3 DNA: TGCAGTGCCGTCAGGGGGCCAGCAGGGACCCAGTACTTC; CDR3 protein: CSAVRGPAGTQYF
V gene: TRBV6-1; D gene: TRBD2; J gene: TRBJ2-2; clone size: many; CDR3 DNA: TGTGCCAGCAGTGTGAGACTAGCGGGGGGGCAGAACACCGGGGAGCTGTTTTTT; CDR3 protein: CASSVRLAGGQNTGELFF
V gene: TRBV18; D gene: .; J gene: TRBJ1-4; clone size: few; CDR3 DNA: TGTGCCAGCTCATTAGGTGTTGACGGTGAAAAACTGTTTTTT; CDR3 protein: CASSLGVDGEKLFF
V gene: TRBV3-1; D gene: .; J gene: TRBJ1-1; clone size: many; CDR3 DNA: TGTGCCAGCAGCCAATTAACAGGGAATGAAGCTTTCTTT; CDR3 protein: CASSQLTGNEAFF
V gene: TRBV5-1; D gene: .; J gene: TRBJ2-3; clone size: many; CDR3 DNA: TGCGCCAGCAGCCCCCAGAGGACAGATACGCAGTATTTT; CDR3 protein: CASSPQRTDTQYF
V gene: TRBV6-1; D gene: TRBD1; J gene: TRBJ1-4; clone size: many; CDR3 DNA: TGTGCCGGACAGACAGGGTGGCCTGCAACTAATGAAAAACTGTTTTTT; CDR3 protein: CAGQTGWPATNEKLFF
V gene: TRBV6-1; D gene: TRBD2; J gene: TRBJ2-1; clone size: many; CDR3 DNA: TGTGCCAGCAGTGATTGGGGACTAGCTGGGAATGAGCAGTTCTTC; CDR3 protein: CASSDWGLAGNEQFF
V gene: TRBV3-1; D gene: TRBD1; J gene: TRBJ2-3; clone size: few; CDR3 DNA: TGTGCCAGCAGCCCCTGGAGAGACAGGGTCAGAGATACGCAGTATTTT; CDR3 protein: CASSPWRDRVRDTQYF
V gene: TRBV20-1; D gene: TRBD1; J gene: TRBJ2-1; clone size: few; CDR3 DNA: TGCAGTGGGAAGGGGGCGATCAACAATGAGCAGTTCTTC; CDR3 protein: CSGKGAINNEQFF
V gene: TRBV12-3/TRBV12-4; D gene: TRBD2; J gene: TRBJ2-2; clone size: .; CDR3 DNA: TGTGCCAGCAGTTTTGGGCTAGCGGGGGGAATCACCGGGGAGCTGTTTTTT; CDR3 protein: CASSFGLAGGITGELFF
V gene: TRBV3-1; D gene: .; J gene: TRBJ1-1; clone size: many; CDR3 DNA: TGTGCCAGCAGCCAAGATATAAGCGGGGGCCTTAACACTGAAGCTTTCTTT; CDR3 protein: CASSQDISGGLNTEAFF